This T cell receptor (beta chain) emerged from a study of early T cells in non-severe SARS-CoV-2 infection (dated by TCRdb to 2020 to 2023). For the wider study: Because TCR sequencing was done on bulk RNA from unsorted whole blood, the alpha and beta chains could not be paired. What the authors observed across the whole study: VDJdb matching was skewed toward anti-spike CD8 responses, so virus-specific expansions were likely underestimated and private and CD4 specificities were missed.

The study was a case-control design nested within a healthcare worker cohort in London, UK, with weekly nasopharyngeal swab PCR tests and blood sampling. Healthcare workers were recruited between 23 and 31 March 2020, during the week of the UK lockdown, and were followed weekly for up to roughly 15 weeks. With regard to this clonotype: There is no known antigen for this receptor. Base qualities were left out, and no much larger clone turns up one base away.

Libraries were made using 5' RACE. For sequencing, a NextSeq 500 was employed. In the TCR library protocol, unique molecular identifiers were attached to individual cDNA molecules to correct for PCR bias and sequencing error. Both TCR alpha and beta chains were sequenced, and tight co-correlation was observed between alpha and beta sequence abundances in each sample. The study's processing was this. Decombinator V4 was used to annotate TCR sequences for V gene, J gene and CDR3. Expanded TCRs were defined as changing significantly between any two time points under a Poisson model with p below 0.0001. TCR abundances were normalised to the total number of TCRs sequenced per sample and expressed as counts per million. MAIT TCRs were defined by TRAV1-2 paired with TRAJ12, TRAJ20 or TRAJ33, and iNKT TCRs by TRAV10 paired with TRAJ18. VDJdb, accessed 1 November 2021, was searched for CMV, EBV and SARS-CoV-2 annotated TCRs, with TCRs annotated for multiple antigens excluded. In-frame beta chains were kept once TCRdb had trimmed the public reads at Q25 with fastp and called clones with MiXCR. CDR3 protein sequences are deduplicated, and each keeps its most common genes and DNA. V and J calls and clone size were set by TCRdb, not the authors. For this sample the table gives tens of thousands of distinct CDR3 sequences, of which 12% to 15% were detected only once. The ten largest clonotypes hold around 5.8% of the sample.

Trimming takes 6 bases off V and 9 bases off J; junction bases not matched to a gene: 10. Measured from the cysteine to the phenylalanine, the CDR3 is 16 residues long. Of the read, only the CDR3 DNA is kept; its 48 bases are in frame from base 1. The germline V gene encodes CDR1 MDHEN and CDR2 SYDVKM. The receptor chain draws on TRBV28 and TRBJ1-6; 11 nucleotides in the junction match TRBD1. The TCR originated in an adult who was a healthcare worker with PCR-confirmed SARS-CoV-2 infection or an uninfected control (not recorded which). Sequenced: whole blood. CDR3 region: CASRHLGTGGVSPLHF. The DNA is as follows: TGTGCCAGCAGGCATCTGGGGACAGGGGGTGTTTCACCCCTCCACTTT.